This section outlines one T cell receptor (beta chain) sequence together with its context. As yet, its antigen is unknown. These data originate in a study of T cell responses to AZD1222 COVID-19 vaccine. CDR3 length: 15 residues. CDR1 SGHDN and CDR2 FVKESK come from the germline V gene. Trimming cost V 1 base and J 4 bases, with 13 bases left between them. The assay was immunoSEQ multiplex PCR, and TCRdb's table has in-frame clones only and misses some. The sample lists about 140,000 clones, roughly nine tenths seen once, with 1.5% to 2% in the top ten. Study-wide results and caveats: As reported, nearly half of all spike-specific TCRs target variant regions that are unmutated. Across spike, vaccine-associated CD4 TCRs were found, dominant at 160-218 and 743-854.

The chain recombines TRBV14 with TRBJ1-1; D possibly corresponds to TRBD1 (5 bases). The receptor was isolated from an adult in good health. The specimen was peripheral blood, collected on day 0 of AZD1222 vaccination. DNA for the CDR3: TGTGCCAGCAGCCAAGCGATAGGGGTTGGCACTGAAGCTTTCTTT. Translation: CASSQAIGVGTEAFF.